The clone carrying this T cell receptor beta chain was seen only a few times. Its antigen remains unidentified. This CDR3 spans 12 amino acids. Deletions cut 7 bases from V and 2 bases from J, with 9 bases between. Germline V lookup: CDR1 MRHNA, CDR2 SNTAGT. Profiled with immunoSEQ multiplex PCR; TCRdb holds only in-frame clones, not every one. The sample yields around 350,000 clones, 75% to 90% seen once. The study drew the donors from its approximately 130-subject validation cohort, separate from the approximately 700-subject first cohort. The sample belongs to a study of cytomegalovirus exposure and HLA in healthy donors. Points from the study as a whole: In vitro data verified a few CMV-associated chains as specific for CMV antigens. A later analysis found first-cohort TCR clusters tended to co-occur in the 110 or so validation repertoires.

J is TRBJ2-7 and V is TRBV6-4; D not resolved. Material for sequencing was PBMCs. The source is a woman aged 18-35 years in good health and CMV-seronegative. For the CDR3, the DNA is TGTGCCAGCATCGGTGGAGCCTACGAGCAGTACTTC. Its translation: CASIGGAYEQYF.